This is a list of T cell receptor beta chains from one sample in a study of CD8+ T cells in alopecia areata. The data were produced by immunoSEQ multiplex PCR, yet TCRdb's version contains in-frame clones alone and is incomplete. The sample shows 110,000 or so clones, approximately 38% of them seen only once. The specimen was CD4+ T cells sorted from blood. All receptors derive from a human donor with alopecia areata. Each CDR3 is given with its conserved first and last residue. The order of the fields is J gene, V gene, CDR3 protein.

J: TRBJ2-4; V: TRBV28; CDR3: CASNTLEGLAKNIQYF
J: TRBJ2-1; V: TRBV29-1; CDR3: CSVDRVQDEQFF
J: TRBJ1-1; V: TRBV29-1; CDR3: CSVEARGLTEAFF
J: TRBJ2-1; V: TRBV5-1; CDR3: CASSSGTKQFF
J: TRBJ2-1; V: TRBV7-2; CDR3: CASSLALAGRNEQFF
J: TRBJ2-2; V: TRBV7-9; CDR3: CATTLQGTTGELFF
J: TRBJ2-5; V: TRBV7-2; CDR3: CASSLAGTQETQYF
J: TRBJ2-7; V: TRBV27; CDR3: CASRSPWTSGRMRLYF
J: TRBJ2-7; V: TRBV18; CDR3: CASSPRGVRAYEQYF
J: TRBJ1-3; V: TRBV29-1; CDR3: CSVEQGANTIYF
J: TRBJ2-1; V: TRBV7-2; CDR3: CASSFHNWLAQSNEQFF
J: TRBJ1-4; V: TRBV30; CDR3: CAWSREKLFF
J: TRBJ2-7; V: TRBV29-1; CDR3: CSVGFVGRGQYF
J: TRBJ2-1; V: TRBV14; CDR3: CASSRTGTWSYNEQFF
J: TRBJ1-2; V: TRBV28; CDR3: CAIREAGQGRGYTF
J: TRBJ2-2; V: TRBV28; CDR3: CASSTNTGELFF
J: TRBJ2-1; V: TRBV19; CDR3: CASSLAEKEFF
J: TRBJ2-6; V: TRBV18; CDR3: CASSPGGANVLTF
J: TRBJ2-3; V: TRBV5-6; CDR3: CASSLQNTQYF
J: TRBJ2-6; V: TRBV30; CDR3: CAWSAGTSGANVLTF
J: TRBJ1-1; V: TRBV28; CDR3: CASSLPRSEAFF
J: TRBJ2-3; V: TRBV29-1; CDR3: CSVDRGPDGPDTQYF
J: TRBJ1-5; V: TRBV6-6; CDR3: CASSRVGSNQPQHF
J: TRBJ2-5; V: TRBV5-1; CDR3: CASSSEPRPQQETQYF
J: TRBJ1-2; V: TRBV29-1; CDR3: CSVGTVEGTRYGYTF
J: TRBJ2-1; V: TRBV18; CDR3: CASSATEGEQFF
J: TRBJ2-1; V: TRBV7-9; CDR3: CASSPRGTQNNEQFF
J: TRBJ2-1; V: TRBV30; CDR3: CAWSVLGQGYRNEQFF
J: TRBJ1-2; V: TRBV14; CDR3: CASSRDPYYGYTF
J: TRBJ2-7; V: TRBV27; CDR3: CASSMGTGREQYF
J: TRBJ2-6; V: TRBV29-1; CDR3: CSVEKSAGANVLTF
J: TRBJ2-1; V: TRBV20-1; CDR3: CSAREKNEQFF
J: TRBJ2-4; V: TRBV4-1; CDR3: CASSQDRSGRPIQYF
J: TRBJ2-7; V: TRBV5-1; CDR3: CASSLGSRSYEQYF
J: TRBJ1-1; V: TRBV6-1; CDR3: CASSEVPGQGRAFF
J: TRBJ1-1; V: TRBV28; CDR3: CASISPVNTEAFF
J: TRBJ2-1; V: TRBV29-1; CDR3: CSVEGGQGVLF
J: TRBJ2-4; V: TRBV7-2; CDR3: CASSLGQQGVQYF
J: TRBJ2-1; V: TRBV29-1; CDR3: CSVVAARTREQFF
J: TRBJ1-1; V: TRBV30; CDR3: CAWKRTGGGEAFF
J: TRBJ1-5; V: TRBV19; CDR3: CATQGPSSQPQHF
J: TRBJ2-2; V: TRBV19; CDR3: CATNSIAANTGELFF